Sequencing of this T cell receptor beta chain was carried out in a study of blood T cell repertoires in COVID-19. Across the study: Both acute and convalescent COVID-19 samples were obtained from the United States, Italy and Spain. PBMCs, B-cell-depleted T cells, or T cells provided the cDNA or gDNA that made up the material.

Per the study methods: Estimation of nucleated cell counts relied on the amplification of reference gene primers. Here immunoSEQ multiplex PCR was the method, and the copy in TCRdb shows in-frame clones only, minus some. That table gives V, J and clone size, and the DNA gave D and trimming. The profile covers roughly 160,000 clones, with approximately 91% appearing a single time and about 2% taken by the ten largest. The specimen sequenced was peripheral blood. The sequence derives from a young man with acute or convalescent COVID-19.

In DNA, the CDR3 is TGTGCCAGCTCACCTCCGGGACAGCCGAATGAAAAACTGTTTTTT. Protein sequence: CASSPPGQPNEKLFF. This chain links TRBV18 with TRBJ1-4; 7 bases align to TRBD1. The CDR3 has 15 residues. The trim removed 3 bases at V and 5 bases at J, leaving 6 bases unmatched. Germline V CDR1 and CDR2: KGHSH, LQKENI.